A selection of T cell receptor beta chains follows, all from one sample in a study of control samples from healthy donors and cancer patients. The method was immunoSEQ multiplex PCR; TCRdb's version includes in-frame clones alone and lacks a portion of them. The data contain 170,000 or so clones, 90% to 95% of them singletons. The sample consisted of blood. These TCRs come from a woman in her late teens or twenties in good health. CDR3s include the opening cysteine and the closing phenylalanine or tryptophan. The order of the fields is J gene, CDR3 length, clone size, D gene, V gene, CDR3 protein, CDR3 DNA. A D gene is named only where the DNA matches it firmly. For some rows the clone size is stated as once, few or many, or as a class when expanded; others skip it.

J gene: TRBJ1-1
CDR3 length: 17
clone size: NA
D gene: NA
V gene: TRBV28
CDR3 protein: CASSPPGGPQMNTEAFF
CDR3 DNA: TGTGCCAGCAGTCCACCGGGGGGGCCACAGATGAACACTGAAGCTTTCTTT

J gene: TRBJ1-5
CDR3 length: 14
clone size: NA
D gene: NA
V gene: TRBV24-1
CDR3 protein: CATSDWSSNQPQHF
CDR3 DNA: TGTGCCACCAGTGATTGGAGTAGCAATCAGCCCCAGCATTTT

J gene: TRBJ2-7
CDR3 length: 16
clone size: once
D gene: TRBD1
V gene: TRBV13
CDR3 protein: CASSSTGQLGSYEQYF
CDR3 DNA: TGTGCCAGCAGCTCGACGGGACAGCTGGGGAGCTACGAGCAGTACTTC

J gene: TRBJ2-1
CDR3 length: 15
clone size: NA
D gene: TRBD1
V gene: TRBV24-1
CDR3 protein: CATSVPGQEYNEQFF
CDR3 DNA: TGTGCCACCAGTGTGCCTGGACAGGAGTACAATGAGCAGTTCTTC

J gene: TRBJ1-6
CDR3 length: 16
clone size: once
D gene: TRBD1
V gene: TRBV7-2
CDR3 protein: CASSLTTGRRNSPLHF
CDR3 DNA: TGTGCCAGCAGCTTAACGACAGGGAGGAGGAATTCACCCCTCCACTTT

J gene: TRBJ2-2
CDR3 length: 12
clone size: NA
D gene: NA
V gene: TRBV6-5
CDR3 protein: CASSANSGELFF
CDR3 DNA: TGTGCCAGCAGCGCGAACTCCGGGGAGCTGTTTTTT

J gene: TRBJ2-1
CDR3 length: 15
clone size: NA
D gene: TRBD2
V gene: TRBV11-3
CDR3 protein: CASSGTSGSYNEQFF
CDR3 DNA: TGTGCCAGCAGCGGGACTAGCGGATCCTACAATGAGCAGTTCTTC

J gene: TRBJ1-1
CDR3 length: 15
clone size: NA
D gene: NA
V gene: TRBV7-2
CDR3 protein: CASSLGGGIGTEAFF
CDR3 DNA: TGTGCCAGCAGCTTAGGGGGAGGGATCGGCACTGAAGCTTTCTTT

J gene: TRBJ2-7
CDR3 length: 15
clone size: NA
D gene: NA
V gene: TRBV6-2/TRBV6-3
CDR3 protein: CASTPSGGRLYEQYF
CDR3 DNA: TGTGCCAGCACCCCTTCAGGAGGCCGGCTCTACGAGCAGTACTTC

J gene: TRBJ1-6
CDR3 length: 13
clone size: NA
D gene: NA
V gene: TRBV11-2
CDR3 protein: CASSLGGNSPLHF
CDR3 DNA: TGTGCCAGCAGCTTAGGGGGTAATTCACCCCTCCACTTT

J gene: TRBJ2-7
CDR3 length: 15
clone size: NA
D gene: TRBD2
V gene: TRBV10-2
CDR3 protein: CASSGWREGLNEQYF
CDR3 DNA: TGCGCCAGCAGTGGTTGGCGGGAGGGCCTGAACGAGCAGTACTTC

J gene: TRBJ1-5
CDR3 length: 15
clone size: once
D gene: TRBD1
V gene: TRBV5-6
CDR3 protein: CASSLGTGAYQPQHF
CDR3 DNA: TGTGCCAGCAGCTTGGGTACAGGGGCCTATCAGCCCCAGCATTTT

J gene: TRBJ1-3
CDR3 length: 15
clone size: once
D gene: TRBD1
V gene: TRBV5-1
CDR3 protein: CASSQRQGIGNTIYF
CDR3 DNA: TGCGCCAGCAGCCAACGACAGGGAATCGGAAACACCATATATTTT

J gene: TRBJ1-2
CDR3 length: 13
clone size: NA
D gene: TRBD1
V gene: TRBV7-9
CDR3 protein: CASSRDSNYGYTF
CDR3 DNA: TGTGCCAGCAGCCGGGACAGCAACTATGGCTACACCTTC

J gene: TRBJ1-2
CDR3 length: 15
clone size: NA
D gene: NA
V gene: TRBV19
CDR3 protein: CASSVYAINFYGYTF
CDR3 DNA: TGTGCCAGTAGTGTTTACGCTATAAACTTCTATGGCTACACCTTC

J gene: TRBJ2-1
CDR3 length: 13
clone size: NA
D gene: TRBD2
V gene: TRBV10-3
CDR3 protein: CAILAGSSNEQFF
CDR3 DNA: TGTGCCATCCTAGCGGGTAGCAGCAATGAGCAGTTCTTC

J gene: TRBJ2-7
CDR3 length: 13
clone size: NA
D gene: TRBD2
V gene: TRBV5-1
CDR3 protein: CASSSGGPREQYF
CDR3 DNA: TGCGCCAGCAGCTCGGGGGGGCCTCGGGAGCAGTACTTC

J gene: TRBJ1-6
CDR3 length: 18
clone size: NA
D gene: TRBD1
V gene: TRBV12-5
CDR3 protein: CASGLTLGQGTRNSPLHF
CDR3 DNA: TGTGCTAGTGGTTTGACTTTGGGACAGGGTACAAGGAATTCACCCCTCCACTTT

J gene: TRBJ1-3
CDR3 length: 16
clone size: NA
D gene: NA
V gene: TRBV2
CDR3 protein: CASSEEGRGSGNTIYF
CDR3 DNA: TGTGCCAGCAGTGAAGAGGGCAGGGGCTCTGGAAACACCATATATTTT

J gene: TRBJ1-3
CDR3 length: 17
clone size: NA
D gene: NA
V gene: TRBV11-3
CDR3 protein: CASSLSWTVSSGNTIYF
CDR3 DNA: TGTGCCAGCAGCTTAAGTTGGACAGTTAGCTCTGGAAACACCATATATTTT

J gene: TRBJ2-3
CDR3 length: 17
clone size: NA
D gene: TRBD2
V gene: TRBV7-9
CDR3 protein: CASSLGSGGAHTDTQYF
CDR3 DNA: TGTGCCAGCAGCTTAGGTAGCGGGGGGGCTCATACAGATACGCAGTATTTT

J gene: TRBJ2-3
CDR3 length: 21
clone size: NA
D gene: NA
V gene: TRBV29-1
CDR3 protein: CSVVRHGDRSLNGTTTDTQYF
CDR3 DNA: TGCAGCGTTGTCCGCCACGGCGATCGATCTTTGAACGGGACAACCACAGATACGCAGTATTTT

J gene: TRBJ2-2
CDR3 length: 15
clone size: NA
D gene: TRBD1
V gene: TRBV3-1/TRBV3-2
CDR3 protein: CASRTGQGATGELFF
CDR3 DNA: TGTGCCAGCAGAACCGGACAGGGCGCCACCGGGGAGCTGTTTTTT

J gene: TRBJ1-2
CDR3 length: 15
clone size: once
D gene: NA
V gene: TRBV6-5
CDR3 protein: CASSYARGYGYGYTF
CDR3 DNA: TGTGCCAGCAGTTACGCCAGGGGTTACGGCTATGGCTACACCTTC

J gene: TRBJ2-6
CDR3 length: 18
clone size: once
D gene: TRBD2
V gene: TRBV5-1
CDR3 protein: CASSLSSGARSGANVLTF
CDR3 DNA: TGCGCCAGCAGCCTGTCTAGCGGGGCTCGCTCTGGGGCCAACGTCCTGACTTTC

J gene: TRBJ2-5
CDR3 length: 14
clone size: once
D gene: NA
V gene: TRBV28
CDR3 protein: CASRAQVPQETQYF
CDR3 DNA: TGTGCCAGCAGGGCACAGGTCCCCCAAGAGACCCAGTACTTC

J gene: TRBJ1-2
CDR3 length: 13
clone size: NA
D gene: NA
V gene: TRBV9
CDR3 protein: CASSSWDPDGYTF
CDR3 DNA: TGTGCCAGCAGCTCATGGGACCCCGATGGCTACACCTTC

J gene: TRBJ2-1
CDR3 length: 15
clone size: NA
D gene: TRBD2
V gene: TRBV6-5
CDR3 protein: CASNIYGGAYNEQFF
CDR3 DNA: TGTGCCAGCAACATTTACGGGGGGGCCTACAATGAGCAGTTCTTC

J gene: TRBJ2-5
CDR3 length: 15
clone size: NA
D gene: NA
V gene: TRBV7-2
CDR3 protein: CASSLLWGREETQYF
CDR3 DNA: TGTGCCAGCAGCTTATTATGGGGGCGCGAGGAGACCCAGTACTTC

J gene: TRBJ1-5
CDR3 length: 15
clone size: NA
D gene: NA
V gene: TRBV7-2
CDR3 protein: CASSLFSRSNQPQHF
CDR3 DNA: TGTGCCAGCAGCTTATTCAGCCGTAGCAATCAGCCCCAGCATTTT

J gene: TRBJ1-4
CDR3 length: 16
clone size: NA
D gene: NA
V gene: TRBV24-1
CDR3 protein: CATSDPTDSFEEKLFF
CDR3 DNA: TGTGCCACCAGTGATCCTACTGACTCTTTTGAAGAAAAACTGTTTTTT

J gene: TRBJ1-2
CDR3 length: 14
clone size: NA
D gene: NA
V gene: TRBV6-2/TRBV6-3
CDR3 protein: CASSYSSAGYGYTF
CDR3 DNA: TGTGCCAGCAGTTACTCTTCGGCAGGTTATGGCTACACCTTC

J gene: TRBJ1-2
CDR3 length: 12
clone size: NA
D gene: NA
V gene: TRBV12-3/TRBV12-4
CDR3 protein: CASGHPILGYTF
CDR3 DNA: TGTGCCTCGGGACACCCGATTCTGGGCTACACCTTC

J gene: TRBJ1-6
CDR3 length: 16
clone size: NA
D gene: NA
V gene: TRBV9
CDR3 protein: CASSVSGQIYNSPLHF
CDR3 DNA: TGTGCCAGCAGCGTCTCGGGACAAATCTATAATTCACCCCTCCACTTT

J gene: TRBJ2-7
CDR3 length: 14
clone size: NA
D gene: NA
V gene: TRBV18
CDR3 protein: CASSPAPLAYEQYF
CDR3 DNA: TGTGCCAGCTCCCCCGCCCCCTTAGCCTACGAGCAGTACTTC

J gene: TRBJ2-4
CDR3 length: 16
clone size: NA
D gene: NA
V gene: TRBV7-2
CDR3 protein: CASSLPWILAKNIQYF
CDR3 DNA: TGTGCCAGCAGCCTACCCTGGATTCTAGCCAAAAACATTCAGTACTTC

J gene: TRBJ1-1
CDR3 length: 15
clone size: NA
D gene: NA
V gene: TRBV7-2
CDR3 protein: CASSSRPIGHLGAFF
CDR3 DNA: TGTGCCAGCAGCTCCCGCCCAATCGGCCACCTCGGGGCTTTCTTT

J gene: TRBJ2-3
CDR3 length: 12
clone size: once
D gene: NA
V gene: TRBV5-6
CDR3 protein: CASSPSTDTQYF
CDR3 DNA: TGTGCCAGCAGTCCCTCCACAGATACGCAGTATTTT

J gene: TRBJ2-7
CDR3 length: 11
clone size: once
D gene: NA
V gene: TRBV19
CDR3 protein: CASSRGYEQYF
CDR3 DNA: TGTGCCAGTAGTAGGGGTTACGAGCAGTACTTC

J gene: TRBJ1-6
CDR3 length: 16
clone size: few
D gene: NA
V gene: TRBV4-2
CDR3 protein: CASSLAGTSYNSPLHF
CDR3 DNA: TGTGCCAGCAGCCTGGCAGGGACCTCCTATAATTCACCCCTCCACTTT

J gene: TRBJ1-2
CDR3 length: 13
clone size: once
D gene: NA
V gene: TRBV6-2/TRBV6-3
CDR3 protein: CASSPGLNYGYTF
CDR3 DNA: TGTGCCAGCAGCCCCGGCCTTAACTATGGCTACACCTTC

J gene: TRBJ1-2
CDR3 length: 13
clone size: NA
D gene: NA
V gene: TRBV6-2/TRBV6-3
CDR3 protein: CASSFGENYGYTF
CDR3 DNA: TGTGCCAGCAGTTTCGGGGAGAACTATGGCTACACCTTC

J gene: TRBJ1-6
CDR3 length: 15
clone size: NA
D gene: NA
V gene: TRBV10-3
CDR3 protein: CAIKEGGSYNSPLHF
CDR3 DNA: TGTGCCATCAAGGAGGGGGGTTCCTATAATTCACCCCTCCACTTT

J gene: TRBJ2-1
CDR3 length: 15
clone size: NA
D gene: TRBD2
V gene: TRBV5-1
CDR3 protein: CASSLLAGSYNEQFF
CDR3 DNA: TGCGCCAGCAGCTTGCTAGCGGGCTCCTACAATGAGCAGTTCTTC

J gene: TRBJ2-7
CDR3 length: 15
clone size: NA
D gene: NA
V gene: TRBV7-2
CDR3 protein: CASSPRDTLSYEQYF
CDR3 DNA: TGTGCCAGCAGCCCGCGGGACACCCTATCCTACGAGCAGTACTTC

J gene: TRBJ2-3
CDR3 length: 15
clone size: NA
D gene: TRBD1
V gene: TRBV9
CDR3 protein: CASSVSGTGEGTQYF
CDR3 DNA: TGTGCCAGCAGCGTTTCCGGGACAGGGGAGGGCACGCAGTATTTT

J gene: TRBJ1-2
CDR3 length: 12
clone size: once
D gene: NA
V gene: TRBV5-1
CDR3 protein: CASSLGGYGYTF
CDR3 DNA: TGCGCCAGCAGCTTAGGGGGTTATGGCTACACCTTC

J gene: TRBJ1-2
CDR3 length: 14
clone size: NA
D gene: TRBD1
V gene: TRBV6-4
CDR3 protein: CASPPVQGDYGYTF
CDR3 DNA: TGTGCCAGCCCCCCGGTTCAGGGGGACTATGGCTACACCTTC

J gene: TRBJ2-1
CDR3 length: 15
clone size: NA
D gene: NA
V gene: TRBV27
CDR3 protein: CASSLAAFTYNEQFF
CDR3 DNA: TGTGCCAGCAGTTTAGCGGCCTTTACCTACAATGAGCAGTTCTTC

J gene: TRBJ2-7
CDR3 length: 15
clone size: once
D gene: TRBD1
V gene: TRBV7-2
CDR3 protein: CASSLMGQGVNEQYF
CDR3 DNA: TGTGCCAGCAGCTTAATGGGACAGGGGGTAAACGAGCAGTACTTC